The 6 T cell receptor beta chains given below trace back to one sample, sequenced in a study of OX40 agonist ivuxolimab in advanced cancers. Profiled with immunoSEQ multiplex PCR; TCRdb holds only in-frame clones, not every one. This table holds under 80,000 clones, approximately 88% found once. Sequencing was performed on CD4+ or CD8+ T cells sorted from blood, taken in a trial of the OX40 agonist ivuxolimab. These receptors originate from an adult with an advanced solid tumor such as melanoma, head and neck, liver or kidney cancer.

This sequence joins TRBV13 and TRBJ2-3; no reliable D call. The CDR3 consists of 14 residues. Between the trimmed V and J ends, which lost 1 base and 8 bases, there was a span of 13 bases. CDR1 is PRHDT, CDR2 FYEKMQ, per germline (reference sequence). The CDR3 loop reads CASSLARPAITQYF. As DNA, the CDR3 is TGTGCCAGCAGCTTAGCTCGCCCCGCGATTACGCAGTATTTT.

This rearrangement joins TRBV11-2 to TRBJ2-5; D perhaps matches TRBD2 (5 bases). Germline CDR1 reads SGHAT; CDR2 reads FQNNGV. V was clipped by 0 bases and J by 5 bases, with 13 bases between them. The CDR3 runs to 15 residues. CDR3 coding DNA: TGTGCCAGCAGCTTAGATCTTCGGGGATTCGAGACCCAGTACTTC. Its translation: CASSLDLRGFETQYF.

As DNA, the CDR3 is TGTGCCAGCAGCTTAGTATCACAGGGAGGCTTTGAAAAACTGTTTTTT. Its translation is CASSLVSQGGFEKLFF. This chain uses TRBV7-9 with TRBJ1-4, with D possibly matching TRBD1 (6 bases). With 1 base removed from V and 7 bases from J, the gap between germline ends came to 16 bases. Germline loops: CDR1 SEHNR, CDR2 FQNEAQ (reference sequence). This CDR3 has 16 amino acids.

The genes are TRBV4-1 and TRBJ2-4; possibly TRBD1 for D (5 bases). The CDR3 runs to 17 residues. Trimming took 0 bases from V and 0 from J, leaving 12 bases between them. From germline, CDR1 is MGHRA and CDR2 YSYEKL. CDR3 in amino acids: CASSQDSREVAKNIQYF. The CDR3 DNA follows: TGCGCCAGCAGCCAAGATAGCAGGGAAGTAGCCAAAAACATTCAGTACTTC.

The chain couples TRBV15 to TRBJ2-5; 11 bases fit TRBD2. Germline-derived CDR1 and CDR2 are LNHNV and YYDKDF (reference sequence). This CDR3 region has 15 residues. Trimming cost V 4 bases and J 1 base; bases outside gene matches: 2. Written as DNA, the CDR3 is TGTGCCACCAGCACTAGCGGGAGGTCCCAAGAGACCCAGTACTTC. Translating it yields CATSTSGRSQETQYF.

This clone was observed once. The V call is TRBV25-1, the J call TRBJ2-5; 8 bases agree with TRBD2. Germline V gene sequence: CDR1 MGHDK, CDR2 SYGVNS. After removal of 8 bases from V and 0 bases from J, the junction contained 8 bases not matched to a gene. The CDR3 covers 15 residues. The CDR3, as DNA: TGTGCCAGCCAAAGCGGGAGCCTGTACCAAGAGACCCAGTACTTC. Its protein is CASQSGSLYQETQYF.